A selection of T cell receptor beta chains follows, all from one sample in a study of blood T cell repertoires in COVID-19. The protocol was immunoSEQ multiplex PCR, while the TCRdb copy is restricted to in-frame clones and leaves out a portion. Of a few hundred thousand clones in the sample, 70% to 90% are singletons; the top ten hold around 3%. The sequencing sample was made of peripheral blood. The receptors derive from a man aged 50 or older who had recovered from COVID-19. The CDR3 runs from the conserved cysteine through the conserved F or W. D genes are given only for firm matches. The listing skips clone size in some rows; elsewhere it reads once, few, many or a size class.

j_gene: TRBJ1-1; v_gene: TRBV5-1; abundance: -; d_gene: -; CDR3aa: CASSPQSYTEAFF; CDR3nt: TGCGCCAGCAGCCCCCAGTCGTACACTGAAGCTTTCTTT
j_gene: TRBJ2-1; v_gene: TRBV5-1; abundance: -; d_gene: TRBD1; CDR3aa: CASSDRTGVYNEQFF; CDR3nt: TGCGCCAGCAGCGATAGGACAGGAGTCTACAATGAGCAGTTCTTC
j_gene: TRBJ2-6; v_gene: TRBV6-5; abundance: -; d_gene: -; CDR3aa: CASSLQGAGANVLTF; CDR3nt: TGTGCCAGCAGTCTACAGGGAGCTGGGGCCAACGTCCTGACTTTC
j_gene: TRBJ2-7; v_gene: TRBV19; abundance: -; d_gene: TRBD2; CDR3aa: CASSIYSGSSYEQYF; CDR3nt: TGTGCCAGTAGTATCTATAGCGGGAGCTCCTACGAGCAGTACTTC
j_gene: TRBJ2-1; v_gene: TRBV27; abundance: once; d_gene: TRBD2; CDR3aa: CASSLTREIYNEQFF; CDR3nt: TGTGCCAGCAGTTTAACGCGGGAGATCTACAATGAGCAGTTCTTC
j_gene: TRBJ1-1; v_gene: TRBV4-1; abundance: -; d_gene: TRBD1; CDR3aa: CASSQVWGQFTYTEAFF; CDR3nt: TGCGCCAGCAGCCAAGTGTGGGGACAGTTTACCTACACTGAAGCTTTCTTT
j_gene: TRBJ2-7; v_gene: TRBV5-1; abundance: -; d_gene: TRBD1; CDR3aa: CASSLRQGTYEQYF; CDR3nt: TGCGCCAGCAGCTTGAGACAGGGGACCTACGAGCAGTACTTC
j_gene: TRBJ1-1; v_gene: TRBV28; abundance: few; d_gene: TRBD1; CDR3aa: CASSTNPTGTAFF; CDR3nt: TGTGCCAGCAGTACCAACCCGACAGGGACAGCTTTCTTT
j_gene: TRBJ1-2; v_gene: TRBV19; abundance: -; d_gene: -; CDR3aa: CASSPREYYGYTF; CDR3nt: TGTGCCAGTAGTCCTCGGGAGTACTATGGCTACACCTTC
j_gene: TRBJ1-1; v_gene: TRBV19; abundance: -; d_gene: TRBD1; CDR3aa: CASSKQGARTEAFF; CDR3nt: TGTGCCAGTAGTAAACAGGGGGCGCGGACTGAAGCTTTCTTT
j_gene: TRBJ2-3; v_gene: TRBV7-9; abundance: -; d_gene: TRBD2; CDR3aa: CASSLSSGRAVDTQYF; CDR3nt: TGTGCCAGCAGCTTATCGAGCGGGAGGGCTGTAGATACGCAGTATTTT
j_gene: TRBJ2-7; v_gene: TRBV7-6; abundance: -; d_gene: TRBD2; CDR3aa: CASSPRTSGIREQYF; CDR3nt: TGTGCCAGCAGCCCAAGGACTAGCGGGATTCGCGAGCAGTACTTC
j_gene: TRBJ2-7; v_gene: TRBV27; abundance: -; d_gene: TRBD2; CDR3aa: CASLLAETYEQYF; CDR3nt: TGTGCCAGCTTACTAGCGGAAACCTACGAGCAGTACTTC
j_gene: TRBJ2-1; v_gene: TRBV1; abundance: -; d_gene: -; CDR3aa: CTRAGDEQFF; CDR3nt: TGCACCAGAGCGGGGGATGAGCAGTTCTTC
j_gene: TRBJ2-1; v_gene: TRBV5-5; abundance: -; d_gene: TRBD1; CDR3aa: CASCYGTGVYNEQFF; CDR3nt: TGTGCCAGCTGTTACGGGACAGGAGTCTACAATGAGCAGTTCTTC
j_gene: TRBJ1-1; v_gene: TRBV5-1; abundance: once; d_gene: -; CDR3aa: CASTFGDSNTEAFF; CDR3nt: TGCGCCAGCACCTTCGGGGATTCGAACACTGAAGCTTTCTTT
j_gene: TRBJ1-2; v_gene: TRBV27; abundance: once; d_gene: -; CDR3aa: CASSLSYNYGYTF; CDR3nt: TGTGCCAGCAGTTTATCTTATAACTATGGCTACACCTTC
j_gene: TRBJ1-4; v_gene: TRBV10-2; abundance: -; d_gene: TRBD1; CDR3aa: CASSDLLGQGEKLFF; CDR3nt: TGCGCCAGCAGTGATTTGTTGGGACAGGGTGAAAAACTGTTTTTT
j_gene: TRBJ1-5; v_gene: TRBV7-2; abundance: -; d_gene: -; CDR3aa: CASSPSRSSNQPQHF; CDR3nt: TGTGCCAGCAGCCCCTCAAGGAGTAGCAATCAGCCCCAGCATTTT
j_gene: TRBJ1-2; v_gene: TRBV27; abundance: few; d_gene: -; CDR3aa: CASSSRPRWGYTF; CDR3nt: TGTGCCAGCAGCAGCAGACCGAGGTGGGGCTACACCTTC
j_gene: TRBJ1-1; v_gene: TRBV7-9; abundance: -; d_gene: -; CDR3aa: CASSLAVGGGEAFF; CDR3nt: TGTGCCAGCAGCTTAGCAGTCGGGGGAGGTGAAGCTTTCTTT
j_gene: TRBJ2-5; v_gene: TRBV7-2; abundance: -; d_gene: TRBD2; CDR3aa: CASSLSSGRETQYF; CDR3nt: TGTGCCAGCAGCTTAAGTAGCGGGAGGGAGACCCAGTACTTC
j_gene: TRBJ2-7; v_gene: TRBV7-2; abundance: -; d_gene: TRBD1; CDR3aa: CASSLGGPDRGYEQYF; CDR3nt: TGTGCCAGCAGCTTAGGAGGTCCCGACAGGGGTTACGAGCAGTACTTC
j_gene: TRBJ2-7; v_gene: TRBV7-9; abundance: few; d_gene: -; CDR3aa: CASRSDGLRTYEQYF; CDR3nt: TGTGCCAGCAGATCCGACGGACTAAGGACCTACGAGCAGTACTTC
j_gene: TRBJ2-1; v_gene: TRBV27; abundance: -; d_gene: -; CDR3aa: CASSLEATPSYNEQFF; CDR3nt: TGTGCCAGCAGTTTAGAAGCGACCCCATCCTACAATGAGCAGTTCTTC
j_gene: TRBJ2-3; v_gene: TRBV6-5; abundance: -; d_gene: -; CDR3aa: CASSYNQRVTDTQYF; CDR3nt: TGTGCCAGCAGTTACAATCAGCGGGTGACAGATACGCAGTATTTT
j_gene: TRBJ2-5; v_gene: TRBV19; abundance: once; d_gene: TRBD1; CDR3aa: CATRDRGRGETQYF; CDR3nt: TGTGCCACGCGGGACAGGGGGCGCGGGGAGACCCAGTACTTC
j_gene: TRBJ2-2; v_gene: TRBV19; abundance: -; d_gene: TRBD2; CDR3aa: CASTTWGRVWREGTGELFF; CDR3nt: TGTGCCAGTACCACGTGGGGCAGGGTTTGGCGGGAGGGCACCGGGGAGCTGTTTTTT
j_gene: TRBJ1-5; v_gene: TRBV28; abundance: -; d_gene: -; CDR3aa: CASSLSGVSGQPQHF; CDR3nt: TGTGCCAGCAGTTTATCAGGGGTTTCAGGACAGCCCCAGCATTTT
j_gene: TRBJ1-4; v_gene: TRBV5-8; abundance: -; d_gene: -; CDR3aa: CASSLRGLLNEKLFF; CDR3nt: TGTGCCAGCAGCTTGCGCGGGCTTCTTAATGAAAAACTGTTTTTT
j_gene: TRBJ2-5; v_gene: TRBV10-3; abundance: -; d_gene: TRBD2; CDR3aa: CAIGGGSETQYF; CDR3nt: TGTGCCATAGGCGGGGGGAGTGAGACCCAGTACTTC
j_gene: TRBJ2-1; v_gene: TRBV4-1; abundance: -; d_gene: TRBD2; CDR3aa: CASSHSGTGLTSYNEQFF; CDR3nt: TGCGCCAGCAGCCATTCCGGAACGGGACTAACCTCCTACAATGAGCAGTTCTTC
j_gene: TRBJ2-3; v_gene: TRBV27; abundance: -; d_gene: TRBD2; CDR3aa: CASSLGGGTDTQYF; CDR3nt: TGTGCCAGCAGTTTAGGGGGGGGCACAGATACGCAGTATTTT
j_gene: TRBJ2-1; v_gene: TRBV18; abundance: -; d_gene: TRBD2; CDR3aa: CASSPPGLAGGSDEQFF; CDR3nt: TGTGCCAGCTCACCTCCGGGACTAGCGGGAGGGAGCGATGAGCAGTTCTTC
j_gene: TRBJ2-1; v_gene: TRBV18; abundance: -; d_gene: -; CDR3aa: CASSPSGREQFF; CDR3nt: TGTGCCAGCTCACCCTCCGGCAGGGAGCAGTTCTTC
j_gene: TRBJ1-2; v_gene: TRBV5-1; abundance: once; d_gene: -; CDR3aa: CASSLPAFSGGYTF; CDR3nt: TGCGCCAGCAGCTTGCCAGCGTTTTCGGGTGGCTACACCTTC
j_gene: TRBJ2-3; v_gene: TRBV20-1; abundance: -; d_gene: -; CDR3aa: CSARGGGKQYF; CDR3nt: TGCAGTGCTAGAGGGGGCGGGAAGCAGTATTTT
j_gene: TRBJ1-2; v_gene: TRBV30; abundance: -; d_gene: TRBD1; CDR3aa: CAWSAPDRVSYGYTF; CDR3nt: TGTGCCTGGAGTGCTCCGGACAGGGTGAGCTATGGCTACACCTTC
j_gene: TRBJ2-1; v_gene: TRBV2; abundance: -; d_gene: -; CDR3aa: CASTSRLRGHEQFF; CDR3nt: TGTGCCAGCACTTCTCGGCTCCGGGGACACGAGCAGTTCTTC
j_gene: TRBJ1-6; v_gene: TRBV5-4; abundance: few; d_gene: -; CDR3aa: CASSLGHHNSPLHF; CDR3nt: TGTGCCAGCAGCTTGGGACACCATAATTCACCCCTCCACTTT
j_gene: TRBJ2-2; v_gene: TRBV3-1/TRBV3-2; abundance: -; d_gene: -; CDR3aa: CASSQGGVAGELFF; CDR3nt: TGTGCCAGCAGCCAAGGCGGGGTGGCCGGGGAGCTGTTTTTT
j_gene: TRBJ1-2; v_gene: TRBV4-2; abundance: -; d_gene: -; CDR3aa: CASSSGGKGEETRGYTF; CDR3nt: TGTGCCAGCAGCTCCGGGGGTAAAGGGGAGGAAACTAGGGGCTACACCTTC
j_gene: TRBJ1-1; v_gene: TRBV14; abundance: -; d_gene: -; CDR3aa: CASSQDTYTEAFF; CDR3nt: TGTGCCAGCAGCCAAGACACATACACTGAAGCTTTCTTT
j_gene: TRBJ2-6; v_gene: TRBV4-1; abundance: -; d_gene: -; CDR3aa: CASSQAWGAGANVLTF; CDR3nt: TGCGCCAGCAGCCAAGCGTGGGGCGCTGGGGCCAACGTCCTGACTTTC
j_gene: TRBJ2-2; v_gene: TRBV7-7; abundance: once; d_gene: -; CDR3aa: CASSLRRDTGELFF; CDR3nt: TGTGCCAGCAGCTTAAGGCGGGACACCGGGGAGCTGTTTTTT
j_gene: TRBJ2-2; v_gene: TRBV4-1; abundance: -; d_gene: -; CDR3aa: CASSQDDRYTGELFF; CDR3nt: TGCGCCAGCAGCCAAGATGACAGATACACCGGGGAGCTGTTTTTT
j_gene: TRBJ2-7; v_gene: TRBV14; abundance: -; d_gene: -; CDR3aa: CASSHPGGGSSYEQYF; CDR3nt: TGTGCCAGCAGCCACCCCGGGGGCGGGAGCTCCTACGAGCAGTACTTC
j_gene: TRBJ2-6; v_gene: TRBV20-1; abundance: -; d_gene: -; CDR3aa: CSASISGANVLTF; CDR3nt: TGCAGTGCTAGTATTAGCGGGGCCAACGTCCTGACTTTC
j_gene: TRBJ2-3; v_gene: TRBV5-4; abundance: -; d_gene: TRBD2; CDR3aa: CASSRKTTSGNSDTQYF; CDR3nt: TGTGCCAGCAGCCGAAAAACGACTAGCGGGAACTCAGATACGCAGTATTTT
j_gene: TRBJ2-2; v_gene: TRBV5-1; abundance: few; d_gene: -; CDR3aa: CASSLSKATLTFGELFF; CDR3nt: TGCGCCAGCAGCCTATCTAAAGCGACCCTAACGTTCGGGGAGCTGTTTTTT
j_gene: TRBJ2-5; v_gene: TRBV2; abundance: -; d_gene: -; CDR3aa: CASSEDSGGKRGSLETQYF; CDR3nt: TGTGCCAGCAGTGAAGACTCTGGGGGCAAAAGAGGGTCGTTAGAGACCCAGTACTTC
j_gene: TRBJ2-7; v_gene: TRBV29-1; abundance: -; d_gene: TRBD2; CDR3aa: CSASLAGGRNEQYF; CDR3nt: TGCAGCGCTAGTTTAGCGGGAGGGAGGAACGAGCAGTACTTC
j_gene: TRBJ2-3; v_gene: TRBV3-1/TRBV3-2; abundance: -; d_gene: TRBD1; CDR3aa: CASSQGQGNPLGTDTQYF; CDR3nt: TGTGCCAGCAGCCAAGGACAGGGGAATCCCCTGGGCACAGATACGCAGTATTTT